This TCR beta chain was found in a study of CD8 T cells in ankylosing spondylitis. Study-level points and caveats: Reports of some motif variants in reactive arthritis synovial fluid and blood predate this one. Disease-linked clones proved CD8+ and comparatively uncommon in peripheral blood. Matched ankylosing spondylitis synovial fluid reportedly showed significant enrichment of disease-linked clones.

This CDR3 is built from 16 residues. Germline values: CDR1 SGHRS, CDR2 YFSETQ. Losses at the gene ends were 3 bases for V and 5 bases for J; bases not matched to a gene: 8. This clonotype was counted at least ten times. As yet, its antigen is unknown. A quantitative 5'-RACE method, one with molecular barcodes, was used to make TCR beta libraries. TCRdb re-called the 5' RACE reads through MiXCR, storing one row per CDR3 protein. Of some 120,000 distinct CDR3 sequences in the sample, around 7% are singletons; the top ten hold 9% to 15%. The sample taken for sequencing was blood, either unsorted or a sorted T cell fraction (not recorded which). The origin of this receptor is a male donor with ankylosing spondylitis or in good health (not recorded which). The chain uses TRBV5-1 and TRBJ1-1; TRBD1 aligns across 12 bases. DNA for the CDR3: TGCGCCAGCAGCTGGGGACAGGGGGCCTTGGTTACTGAAGCTTTCTTT. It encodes CASSWGQGALVTEAFF.